Presented here are 25 T cell receptor beta chains from one specimen sequenced in a study of T cell changes during pregnancy in multiple sclerosis. Profiling relied on immunoSEQ multiplex PCR, and the TCRdb table lists in-frame clones only, not all of them. The sample shows about 62,000 clones, about 94% of them seen only once. The sequences come from CD8+ T cells from peripheral blood mononuclear cells, collected in the second trimester of pregnancy. These receptors were taken from a female donor with multiple sclerosis, enrolled in a pregnancy study.

This rearrangement joins TRBV7-9 to TRBJ2-3; tentatively, D is TRBD2 (6 bases). V shed 5 bases and J shed 0 bases, with 21 bases lying between them. The CDR3 sequence is 18 residues long. The germline V gene encodes CDR1 SEHNR and CDR2 FQNEAQ (reference sequence). CDR3 loop: CASSHTLGGTSSTDTQYF. Here the CDR3 DNA reads TGTGCCAGCAGCCACACACTCGGGGGAACAAGTAGCACAGATACGCAGTATTTT.

CDR3 sequence: CSTPGLATDTQYF. Here the CDR3 DNA reads TGCAGCACGCCGGGACTAGCAACAGATACGCAGTATTTT. V gene TRBV29-1 combines with J gene TRBJ2-3, with 9 bases identical to TRBD2. The CDR3 runs to 13 residues. After removal of 8 bases from V and 3 bases from J, the junction contained 6 bases not matched to a gene. The germline CDR1 and CDR2 sequences are SQVTM and ANQGSEA.

The V gene is TRBV27, the J gene TRBJ2-2, with D possibly being TRBD1 (5 bases). The V gene's germline CDR1 is MNHEY and CDR2 SMNVEV (reference sequence). Trimming shortened V by 5 bases and J by 3 bases, and 7 bases separated the two germline ends. The CDR3 has 13 residues. CDR3 bases: TGTGCCAGCAGTCAGGGATACACCGGGGAGCTGTTTTTT. This codes for CASSQGYTGELFF.

This rearrangement joins TRBV9 to TRBJ2-1, with a tentative D call TRBD2 (7 bases). Trimming stripped 4 bases from V and 4 bases from J, with 24 bases between. Germline loops: CDR1 SGDLS, CDR2 YYNGEE. CDR3 length: 18 residues. In nucleotides, the CDR3 is TGTGCCAGCAGCTTCCGGGGGCTTAGAGGGAGGGATTACAATGAGCAGTTCTTC. Its protein product is CASSFRGLRGRDYNEQFF.

The rearrangement joins TRBV10-1 to TRBJ2-1, with D perhaps TRBD1 (6 bases). The CDR3 is 14 amino acids. V dropped 4 bases and J dropped 3 bases, with 10 bases sitting between them. Germline assignment: CDR1 WNHNN and CDR2 SYGVQD (reference sequence). CDR3 residues: CASSVRDIYNEQFF. The CDR3 bases are TGCGCCAGCAGTGTCCGGGACATCTACAATGAGCAGTTCTTC.

In DNA form, the CDR3 reads TGTGCCAGCAGCCAAGAGAGTCTCGGCGGGAGTCTCTACGAGCAGTACTTC. This gives the protein CASSQESLGGSLYEQYF. The V gene is TRBV4-2, the J gene TRBJ2-7; 7 bases match TRBD2. The length of the CDR3 is 17 residues. V shed 0 bases, J shed 3 bases, and the junction held 11 bases outside the gene matches. Per the germline V gene, CDR1 is LGHNA and CDR2 is YNFKEQ.

The chain has TRBV2 and TRBJ2-4; D gene uncertain. The germline V gene has CDR1 SNHLY and CDR2 FYNNEI. This CDR3 is built from 15 residues. V lost 2 bases and J lost 0, with 8 bases in between. CDR3 protein: CASSEYPEAKNIQYF. The CDR3, as DNA: TGTGCCAGCAGTGAATATCCAGAAGCCAAAAACATTCAGTACTTC.

The rearrangement links TRBV4-2 to TRBJ2-4, with 7 nucleotides matching TRBD2. Germline V gives CDR1 LGHNA, CDR2 YNFKEQ. V gave up 3 bases and J gave up 13 bases; unmatched junction bases: 12. The CDR3 has 14 residues. CDR3 nucleotide sequence: TGTGCCAGCAGCCACCCGGGCGGGGGAGGTGGGCAGTACTTC. Residues: CASSHPGGGGGQYF.

The chain uses TRBV9 and TRBJ2-5, with 9 bases fitting TRBD2. V shed 4 bases, J shed 1 base, and the junction held 2 bases outside the gene matches. In germline, CDR1 is SGDLS, CDR2 YYNGEE. The CDR3 runs to 14 residues. The CDR3: CASSPTSGQETQYF. The CDR3 DNA is TGTGCCAGCAGCCCGACTAGCGGCCAAGAGACCCAGTACTTC.

The chain links TRBV30 to TRBJ1-5, with 9 bases aligning to TRBD1. After removal of 0 bases from V and 2 bases from J, the junction contained 2 bases not matched to a gene. The CDR3 runs 15 residues. Germline V gene lookup returns CDR1 GTSNPN and CDR2 SVGIG (reference sequence). CDR3 loop: CAWSVQGAGNQPQHF. In DNA form, the CDR3 reads TGTGCCTGGAGTGTACAGGGGGCCGGCAATCAGCCCCAGCATTTT.

CDR3 nucleotide sequence: TGCAGCGCAGCGGCGACAGGCCTGAACACTGAAGCTTTCTTT. Amino acid sequence: CSAAATGLNTEAFF. This chain uses TRBV29-1 with TRBJ1-1; D is possibly TRBD1 (6 bases). The CDR3 length is 14 residues. V was trimmed by 7 bases and J by 0 bases, leaving 15 bases between them. Germline lookup yields CDR1 SQVTM and CDR2 ANQGSEA.

The J gene is TRBJ2-7, the V gene TRBV5-6; 7 bases agree with TRBD1. The CDR3 is made up of 13 amino acids. V trimming: 2 bases; J trimming: 3 bases; junction bases outside the gene matches: 2. Germline V gives CDR1 SGHDT, CDR2 YYEEEE. CDR3 protein: CASSFGTVYEQYF. The CDR3 region has the DNA TGTGCCAGCAGCTTCGGGACAGTCTACGAGCAGTACTTC.

In nucleotides, the CDR3 is TGTGCCAGCAGCTTAGATGGGACATACGAGCAGTACTTC. Protein sequence: CASSLDGTYEQYF. This rearrangement joins TRBV7-8 to TRBJ2-7, with a possible D match to TRBD1 (6 bases). CDR1 and CDR2 from the germline V gene are SGHVS and FQNEAQ. This CDR3 is built from 13 residues. Deletions cut 1 base from V and 4 bases from J, with 8 bases between.

The rearrangement uses TRBV7-6 and TRBJ2-1; D perhaps matches TRBD2 (6 bases). This CDR3 has 15 amino acids. V shed 5 bases and J shed 1 base, with 12 bases lying between them. Per germline, CDR1 SGHVS and CDR2 FNYEAQ. In nucleotides, the CDR3 is TGTGCCAGCAGCCCTCTAGCGACATCCTACAATGAGCAGTTCTTC. Protein sequence: CASSPLATSYNEQFF.

This rearrangement joins TRBV6-1 to TRBJ2-7; 14 bases match TRBD2. V lost 4 bases and J lost 5; bases outside the gene matches: 4. Germline V gene lookup returns CDR1 MNHNS and CDR2 SASEGT. The CDR3 has 15 amino acids. The CDR3 sequence is CASSALGLAGDEQYF. CDR3 DNA: TGTGCCAGCAGTGCCCTGGGACTAGCGGGAGACGAGCAGTACTTC.

The rearrangement joins TRBV27 to TRBJ1-2; 8 positions match TRBD1. V lost 6 bases, J lost 0 bases, and 6 bases stayed unmatched. In germline, CDR1 is MNHEY, CDR2 SMNVEV (reference sequence). CDR3 length: 15 residues. The CDR3 nucleotides read TGTGCCAGCAGAGCCTGGACAGGGTCTAACTATGGCTACACCTTC. This sequence encodes CASRAWTGSNYGYTF.

This chain uses TRBV4-1 with TRBJ1-5, with D possibly TRBD1 on 6 matching bases. The CDR3 is made up of 15 amino acids. The V end lost 0 bases, the J end lost 9 bases, and 15 bases lay between the germline ends. Germline V CDR1 and CDR2: MGHRA, YSYEKL. The CDR3 coding sequence is TGCGCCAGCAGCCAAGATATCACAGGGCCTCGGCCCCAGCATTTT. Its protein product is CASSQDITGPRPQHF.

The CDR3 loop reads CASSHPGLAGFLNEQFF. The CDR3 region has the DNA TGCGCCAGCAGCCACCCGGGACTAGCGGGCTTTTTGAATGAGCAGTTCTTC. The rearrangement joins TRBV4-1 to TRBJ2-1; TRBD2 matches at 12 bases. This CDR3 has 17 residues. The germline gives CDR1 MGHRA, CDR2 YSYEKL. V lost 3 bases and J lost 7; bases outside the gene matches: 10.

The rearrangement links TRBV15 to TRBJ2-1, with 7 positions matching TRBD1. V lost 1 base and J lost 4; bases outside the gene matches: 4. Germline V CDR1 and CDR2: LNHNV, YYDKDF (reference sequence). The CDR3 is 15 amino acids. This CDR3 is CATSRAGTVYNEQFF. Written as DNA, the CDR3 is TGTGCCACCAGCAGAGCCGGGACAGTGTACAATGAGCAGTTCTTC.

Comment on this clone: An end of the junction does not agree with germline; a read error may underlie this. Written as DNA, the CDR3 is TGTGCCATCCGTGAGAGGGAGAACGAAAACACCATATATTTT. The encoded protein is CAIRERENENTIYF. V and J are TRBV10-3 and TRBJ1-3; D is unclear. The CDR3 is 14 residues long. The germline V gene has CDR1 ENHRY and CDR2 SYGVKD.

Written as DNA, the CDR3 is TGTGCCAGCAGCCAGAGCGGGGGAATAACCTACAATGAGCAGTTCTTC. It specifies CASSQSGGITYNEQFF. The chain uses TRBV14 and TRBJ2-1, with 8 bases that match TRBD2. The CDR3 runs 16 residues. Germline lookup yields CDR1 SGHDN and CDR2 FVKESK. V shed 3 bases, J shed 2 bases, and the junction held 6 bases outside the gene matches.

In this sample, this clone turned up once. The V gene is TRBV5-6, the J gene TRBJ2-7; D may be TRBD1 (5 bases). V was shortened by 2 bases and J by 1 base, with 10 bases between the two germline ends. CDR3 length: 14 amino acids. The germline V gene has CDR1 SGHDT and CDR2 YYEEEE. The CDR3 spells CASSFGTGSYEQYF. The CDR3 nucleotides read TGTGCCAGCAGCTTCGGAACAGGTTCCTACGAGCAGTACTTC.

The V call is TRBV15, the J call TRBJ2-7; a weak D match, TRBD1 (6 bases). Germline V gene lookup returns CDR1 LNHNV and CDR2 YYDKDF (reference sequence). The CDR3 runs to 15 residues. V gave up 5 bases and J gave up 0 bases, with 14 bases separating them. The CDR3 sequence: CATSDRQANSYEQYF. CDR3 coding DNA: TGTGCCACCAGCGACCGACAGGCGAACTCCTACGAGCAGTACTTC.

The rearrangement joins TRBV4-1 to TRBJ2-7, with D uncertain. V lost 0 bases, J lost 0 bases, and 12 bases lay in between. The CDR3 is 16 residues long. The germline V gene has CDR1 MGHRA and CDR2 YSYEKL. CDR3 in DNA: TGCGCCAGCAGCCAAGATATCGCGGCCACCTCCTACGAGCAGTACTTC. Its protein product is CASSQDIAATSYEQYF.

This chain connects TRBV6-5 to TRBJ1-2, with 9 bases identical to TRBD1. The CDR3 covers 14 residues. Germline trimming cut 6 bases from V and 1 base from J; bases unmatched to any gene: 3. Per germline, CDR1 MNHEY and CDR2 SVGAGI. This chain's CDR3 is CASSGQGINYGYTF. CDR3 nucleotide sequence: TGTGCCAGCAGCGGACAGGGGATTAACTATGGCTACACCTTC.